This T cell receptor beta chain originates from a study of technical replicates of blood from a handful of donors. This clone came up once. This CDR3 contains 14 residues. Germline V gives CDR1 MDHEN, CDR2 SYDVKM. The V segment lost 6 bases and the J segment 7 bases; nucleotides outside the gene matches: 7. Repertoires were generated with immunoSEQ multiplex PCR, while TCRdb's copy carries only in-frame clones and drops some. The sample shows tens of thousands of clones, 85% to 95% of them seen only once. V usage is TRBV28 and J usage is TRBJ2-2; 8 positions match TRBD2. The sample was T cells isolated from PBMCs. The TCR originated in a human donor in good health. DNA of the CDR3: TGTGCCAGCAGACCGGGGGGGTCGGACGGGGAGCTGTTTTTT. Protein sequence: CASRPGGSDGELFF.